The clone carrying this TCR beta chain was seen once. This sample is part of a study of blood T cell repertoires in COVID-19. Method: immunoSEQ multiplex PCR; TCRdb's copy keeps in-frame clones and lacks some. The sample yields about 130,000 clones, about 74% seen once. The source is a man between 60 and 75 years old with acute or convalescent COVID-19. The sequencing input was peripheral blood.

Here the CDR3 reads CASSLRLAEGTDTQYF. The CDR3 DNA reads as TGTGCCAGCAGCTTGAGGCTAGCGGAGGGCACAGATACGCAGTATTTT. The J gene is TRBJ2-3, the V gene TRBV7-6; 7 nucleotides match TRBD2. V lost 3 bases to trimming and J lost 1 base; unmatched junction nucleotides: 7. The CDR3 totals 16 residues. Germline V gene sequence: CDR1 SGHVS, CDR2 FNYEAQ.